Listed here are 20 T cell receptor beta chains from one sample, sequenced in a study of cytomegalovirus exposure and HLA in healthy donors. PCR amplification relied on 60 Vbeta primers (plus 13 Jbeta primers). TCRdb's copy holds only in-frame clones and misses some; the assay was immunoSEQ multiplex PCR. Altogether approximately 110,000 clones are present, about 83% being singletons, with the ten largest covering 6.1%. The sample taken for sequencing was PBMCs. These receptors all stem from a man aged 18 to 30 in good health and CMV-seronegative.

As for this clone: One end of the junction varies from germline; a read error may be responsible. This chain links TRBV11-2 with TRBJ2-7; TRBD2 agrees at 11 bases. This CDR3 region has 15 residues. The germline gives CDR1 SGHAT, CDR2 FQNNGV. CDR3 loop: CASSFSRATSGTAGF. The CDR3 coding sequence is TGTGCCAGCAGCTTCTCGAGGGCGACTAGCGGGACTGCGGGCTTC.

The chain carries TRBV19 and TRBJ2-6; perhaps TRBD1 as D (6 bases). V was clipped by 2 bases and J by 1 base, with 12 bases between them. Germline V CDR1 and CDR2: LNHDA, SQIVND (reference sequence). This CDR3 contains 17 residues. CDR3 sequence (DNA): TGTGCCAGTAGTATAAGGCAGGGGATTTCTGGGGCCAACGTCCTGACTTTC. It specifies CASSIRQGISGANVLTF.

The chain employs TRBV5-4 and TRBJ1-2, with 10 positions matching TRBD1. The trim removed 0 bases at V and 7 bases at J, leaving 6 bases unmatched. Germline CDR1 and CDR2: SGHNT and YYREEE (reference sequence). The CDR3 sequence is 15 residues long. The DNA for the CDR3 is TGTGCCAGCAGCTTGGGACAGGGGGCATTGGGTGGCTACACCTTC. This sequence encodes CASSLGQGALGGYTF. Full variable domain (outside the CDR3, taken from reference TRBV5-4 and TRBJ1-2): ETGVTQSPTHLIKTRGQQVTLRCSSQSGHNTVSWYQQALGQGPQFIFQYYREEENGRGNFPPRFSGLQFPNYSSELNVNALELDDSALYLCASSLGQGALGGYTFGSGTRLTVV.

The gene calls are TRBV4-2 and TRBJ2-1, with 8 bases matching TRBD2. Trimming removed 4 bases from V and 8 bases from J; junction bases left unmatched: 7. The CDR3 is 14 residues long. CDR1 LGHNA and CDR2 YNFKEQ come from the germline V gene. As DNA, the CDR3 is TGTGCCAGCAGCCGTTTGACGGGGGGGGATGAGCAGTTCTTC. It is translated as CASSRLTGGDEQFF.

The V gene is TRBV2, the J gene TRBJ1-1; perhaps TRBD1 as D (6 bases). V was cut by 4 bases and J by 8 bases, with 11 bases left in between. CDR1 is SNHLY and CDR2 is FYNNEI in the germline V gene. The CDR3 is 12 residues long. CDR3 coding DNA: TGTGCCAGCAGTGCGGGTAGGGGGGAAGCTTTCTTT. Its protein product is CASSAGRGEAFF.

This chain links TRBV7-2 with TRBJ2-5; 13 bases line up with TRBD2. CDR1 is SGHTA, CDR2 FQGNSA, per germline. J lost 5 bases, V lost 6 bases, and 6 bases had no gene match. This CDR3 region has 15 residues. The CDR3 here is CASRRLAGGSETQYF. The CDR3 bases are TGTGCCAGCAGAAGACTAGCGGGAGGTAGTGAGACCCAGTACTTC.

This rearrangement joins TRBV27 to TRBJ1-5; TRBD1 might be the D (5 bases). The V gene lost 5 bases and the J gene lost 5 bases, with 16 bases spanning the gap. Per germline, CDR1 MNHEY and CDR2 SMNVEV (reference sequence). The CDR3 spans 15 residues. This CDR3 is CASSTFGTADQPQHF. The CDR3 DNA reads TGTGCCAGCAGTACCTTCGGGACTGCCGATCAGCCCCAGCATTTT.

J is TRBJ2-2 and V is TRBV6-1; 12 bases line up with TRBD2. CDR3 length equals 18 residues. V lost 0 bases, J lost 4 bases, and 6 bases stayed unmatched. Germline V lookup: CDR1 MNHNS, CDR2 SASEGT. The CDR3 DNA reads as TGTGCCAGCAGTGAAGCGCCGACTAGCGGGAGATCCACCGGGGAGCTGTTTTTT. Protein: CASSEAPTSGRSTGELFF.

With respect to this clone: The junction and the germline gene differ at one end; a read error may be behind it. The chain joins TRBV6-1 to TRBJ2-7; 8 bases are shared with TRBD2. Germline V CDR1 and CDR2: MNHNS, SASEGT. The CDR3 contains 15 residues. The CDR3 nucleotides read TGTGCCAGCAGCGAAGGGTCGGGAGGGCCGCACGAGCAGTACTTC. It translates to CASSEGSGGPHEQYF.

CDR3 region: CATAPGSTDTQYF. The CDR3 DNA sequence: TGTGCCACCGCCCCAGGGAGCACAGATACGCAGTATTTT. The V call is TRBV15, the J call TRBJ2-3; D may be TRBD1 (5 bases). V lost 8 bases and J 0 bases, leaving 9 bases between the germline ends. The CDR3 has 13 amino acids. The germline gives CDR1 LNHNV, CDR2 YYDKDF (reference sequence).

This chain uses TRBV7-3 with TRBJ2-5; 10 bases are a match to TRBD1. V was pared by 5 bases and J by 5 bases, with 11 bases of the junction left unmatched. The germline V gene encodes CDR1 SGHTA and CDR2 FQGTGA. The CDR3 length is 16 residues. CDR3 in amino acids: CASSPDDRGRGETQYF. In DNA form, the CDR3 reads TGTGCCAGCAGCCCCGATGACAGGGGGCGAGGGGAGACCCAGTACTTC.

The chain recombines TRBV5-1 with TRBJ2-7; no reliable D call. This CDR3 region has 11 residues. V was shortened by 6 bases and J by 7 bases, with 11 bases between the two germline ends. Per the germline V gene, CDR1 is SGHRS and CDR2 is YFSETQ. CDR3: CASTRDREQYF. In DNA form, the CDR3 reads TGCGCCAGCACTAGAGATCGGGAGCAGTACTTC.

The CDR3 DNA reads as TGTGCCAGCAGCTTCTATCCTGGGGCCTCAGGAGAAAAACTGTTTTTT. The encoded protein is CASSFYPGASGEKLFF. The gene calls are TRBV7-2 and TRBJ1-4; a possible D gene is TRBD1 (5 bases). CDR3 size: 16 residues. The germline gives CDR1 SGHTA, CDR2 FQGNSA. The V gene lost 3 bases and the J gene lost 8 bases, with 19 bases spanning the gap.

V usage is TRBV6-5 and J usage is TRBJ2-1; D may be TRBD2 (6 bases). The V end was cut by 4 bases, the J end by 3 bases, with 13 bases between. The germline gives CDR1 MNHEY, CDR2 SVGAGI. The CDR3 spans 15 residues. CDR3 amino acids: CASSSRLAYYNEQFF. CDR3 in DNA: TGTGCCAGCAGTTCCCGCCTAGCGTACTACAATGAGCAGTTCTTC.

This chain uses TRBV6-5 with TRBJ1-1; no clear D gene. V was trimmed by 5 bases and J by 3 bases, leaving 13 bases between them. CDR3 length equals 14 residues. CDR1 is MNHEY and CDR2 is SVGAGI in the germline V gene. CDR3 bases: TGTGCCAGCAGTAAGACATCTCCGCACACTGAAGCTTTCTTT. This encodes CASSKTSPHTEAFF.

This clone appeared once. The chain recombines TRBV11-1 with TRBJ2-5, with 8 bases aligning to TRBD2. The germline CDR1 and CDR2 sequences are SGHAT and FQDESV (reference sequence). The CDR3 contains 17 residues. V lost 4 bases, J lost 5 bases, and 15 bases stayed unmatched. The CDR3 DNA follows: TGTGCCAGCAGCTCCCACACCAGACTAGCGCTAGAGGAGACCCAGTACTTC. Amino acid sequence: CASSSHTRLALEETQYF.

The chain employs TRBV10-1 and TRBJ2-1; 11 bases map to TRBD2. Germline assignment: CDR1 WNHNN and CDR2 SYGVQD (reference sequence). The CDR3 contains 15 residues. The J segment lost 8 bases and the V segment lost 4 bases, leaving 7 bases of the junction unmatched. The CDR3 coding sequence is TGCGCCAGCAGTGCGGTAGCGGGAGGGCCCTATGAGCAGTTCTTC. It translates to CASSAVAGGPYEQFF.

The gene calls are TRBV12-5 and TRBJ2-5; weak D call: TRBD2 (5 bases). The CDR3 has 15 residues. Trimming stripped 1 base from V and 4 bases from J, with 13 bases between. Germline CDR1 is LGHNT and CDR2 is FRNRAP. The CDR3, as DNA: TGTGCTAGTGGTTTGGGGCTATCTGGGAGAGAGACCCAGTACTTC. It codes for CASGLGLSGRETQYF.

J is TRBJ2-4 and V is TRBV27; D gene ambiguous. The CDR3 is made up of 13 amino acids. CDR1 is MNHEY and CDR2 is SMNVEV in the germline V gene (reference sequence). Trimming took off 6 bases at V and 3 bases at J, with 9 bases between the two ends. The CDR3 region has the DNA TGTGCCAGCAGCCCCCGCGACAAAAACATTCAGTACTTC. Protein sequence: CASSPRDKNIQYF.

The chain has TRBV4-3 and TRBJ1-2, with a possible D match to TRBD1 (6 bases). Between the trimmed V and J ends, which lost 0 bases and 2 bases, there was a span of 7 bases. The CDR3 extends over 14 amino acids. The V gene's germline CDR1 is LGHNA and CDR2 YSLEER. CDR3 DNA sequence: TGCGCCAGCAGCCAAGAAACAGGGAACTATGGCTACACCTTC. Amino acid sequence: CASSQETGNYGYTF.